This passage covers 10 T cell receptor beta chains from one sample sequenced in a study of regulatory T cells in long-lasting Graves disease. Through Arm-PCR of CDR3 regions and iRepertoire HTBI primers, TCR beta libraries were built. TCRdb redid the calling of the multiplex PCR reads with MiXCR, one entry per CDR3 protein. The data contain roughly 360,000 distinct CDR3 sequences, approximately 12% of them singletons. Time point meaning: newly diagnosed GD, antithyroid drugs for less than 3 months. Construction of the TCR library relied on RNA isolated from PBMCs. The sample was also linked to a second study, of T cells in Graves' hyperthyroidism and ophthalmopathy.

This specimen consisted of peripheral blood mononuclear cells (PBMCs), obtained at new diagnosis, from a patient treated with antithyroid drugs. The receptors here all came from a woman aged 18-30 years with Graves disease.

This clonotype has at least ten counts. The V and J genes are TRBV6-5 and TRBJ1-2, with a possible D match to TRBD1 (6 bases). This CDR3 has 13 amino acids. Trimming took off 2 bases at V and 4 bases at J, with 8 bases between the two ends. The V gene's germline CDR1 is MNHEY and CDR2 SVGAGI. The CDR3: CASSYKTGYGYTF. In DNA, the CDR3 is TGTGCCAGCAGTTACAAGACAGGCTATGGCTACACCTTC.

This clonotype was observed many times. The chain carries TRBV15 and TRBJ2-7; D not certain. Germline lookup yields CDR1 LNHNV and CDR2 YYDKDF (reference sequence). The CDR3 has 15 amino acids. The V gene lost 1 base and the J gene lost 2 bases, with 12 bases spanning the gap. This CDR3 reads CATSRAKSPAYEQYF. CDR3 DNA: TGTGCCACCAGCAGAGCGAAGAGTCCGGCCTACGAGCAGTACTTC. Full variable domain (rest looked up from reference TRBV15 and TRBJ2-7): DAMVIQNPRYQVTQFGKPVTLSCSQTLNHNVMYWYQQKSSQAPKLLFHYYDKDFNNEADTPDNFQSRRPNTSFCFLDIRSPGLGDTAMYLCATSRAKSPAYEQYFGPGTRLTVT.

This clonotype was detected many times. The chain couples TRBV12-3 or TRBV12-4 to TRBJ2-1, with D unclear. V lost 0 bases to trimming and J lost 5 bases, with 5 bases between them. This CDR3 spans 13 amino acids. CDR3 nucleotides: TGTGCCAGCAGTTTAGCGGGTAACAATGAGCAGTTCTTC. Its translation is CASSLAGNNEQFF.

The chain uses TRBV7-2 and TRBJ2-5, with D hard to call. The V and J ends lost 7 bases and 5 bases respectively, with 17 bases between them. There are 14 residues in the CDR3. The germline V gene has CDR1 SGHTA and CDR2 FQGNSA. The CDR3 nucleotides are TGTGCCAGCAACCTACCAACTGCGACGGAGACCCAGTACTTC. Protein sequence: CASNLPTATETQYF.

At least ten counts were recorded for this clonotype. The chain employs TRBV6-1 and TRBJ1-2, with unresolved D. CDR1 is MNHNS, CDR2 SASEGT, per germline. The CDR3 consists of 14 residues. The V end lost 4 bases, the J end lost 3 bases, and 12 bases lay between the germline ends. The CDR3 sequence is CASSGSLSDYGYTF. The CDR3 nucleotides read TGTGCCAGCAGTGGTTCCTTGTCGGACTATGGCTACACCTTC.

On this clonotype itself: A far larger clone is off by one base, so a read error is likely. The V and J genes are TRBV7-2 and TRBJ2-3, with D perhaps matching TRBD1 or TRBD2 (6 bases each). This CDR3 contains 14 residues. Germline loops: CDR1 SGHTA, CDR2 FQGNSA. In DNA form, the CDR3 reads TGTGCCAGCAGTCGGGGGCTTTCTGGGGAGACCCGGTACTTC. Protein: CASSRGLSGETRYF.

This clonotype was counted ten times or more. This rearrangement joins TRBV2 to TRBJ2-7, with a weak D call TRBD2 (6 bases). The V end lost 6 bases, the J end lost 0 bases, and 12 bases lay between the germline ends. Germline V gene sequence: CDR1 SNHLY, CDR2 FYNNEI. The CDR3 consists of 14 residues. The CDR3 DNA sequence: TGTGCCAGCAGAGAGCGGGCGAACTCCTACGAGCAGTACTTC. The encoded protein is CASRERANSYEQYF.

This clonotype was seen ten or more times. The chain links TRBV14 to TRBJ2-1, with no clear D. Trimming left V 4 bases short and J 4 bases short, with 14 bases between. Germline lookup yields CDR1 SGHDN and CDR2 FVKESK. The CDR3 is made up of 15 amino acids. CDR3 in amino acids: CASSPHGMGYNEQFF. The CDR3 region has the DNA TGTGCCAGCAGCCCTCACGGAATGGGATACAATGAGCAGTTCTTC. Supplemented by reference TRBV14 and TRBJ2-1, the full variable domain reads EAGVTQFPSHSVIEKGQTVTLRCDPISGHDNLYWYRRVMGKEIKFLLHFVKESKQDESGMPNNRFLAERTGGTYSTLKVQPAELEDSGVYFCASSPHGMGYNEQFFGPGTRLTVL.

This clonotype was picked up many times. The CDR3 loop reads CAWSSEYNEQFF. The CDR3 region has the DNA TGTGCCTGGAGTTCAGAGTACAATGAGCAGTTCTTC. The J gene is TRBJ2-1, the V gene TRBV30; D gene uncertain. CDR3 length: 12 amino acids. Trimming took 2 bases from V and 4 from J, leaving 6 bases between them. Per the germline V gene, CDR1 is GTSNPN and CDR2 is SVGIG (reference sequence). Complete variable domain (other parts from reference TRBV30 and TRBJ2-1): SQTIHQWPATLVQPVGSPLSLECTVEGTSNPNLYWYRQAAGRGLQLLFYSVGIGQISSEVPQNLSASRPQDRQFILSSKKLLLSDSGFYLCAWSSEYNEQFFGPGTRLTVL.

This clonotype was recorded at least ten times. The chain uses TRBV29-1 and TRBJ1-2; D remains ambiguous. CDR3 length: 13 amino acids. Trimming removed 3 bases from V and 3 bases from J, with 11 bases in between. Germline CDR1 SQVTM, CDR2 ANQGSEA. In nucleotides, the CDR3 is TGCAGCGTTGAGTCTACCGGCTACTATGGCTACACCTTC. Translating gives CSVESTGYYGYTF. The full variable domain, with the rest looked up from reference TRBV29-1 and TRBJ1-2, is SAVISQKPSRDICQRGTSLTIQCQVDSQVTMMFWYRQQPGQSLTLIATANQGSEATYESGFVIDKFPISRPNLTFSTLTVSNMSPEDSSIYLCSVESTGYYGYTFGSGTRLTVV.